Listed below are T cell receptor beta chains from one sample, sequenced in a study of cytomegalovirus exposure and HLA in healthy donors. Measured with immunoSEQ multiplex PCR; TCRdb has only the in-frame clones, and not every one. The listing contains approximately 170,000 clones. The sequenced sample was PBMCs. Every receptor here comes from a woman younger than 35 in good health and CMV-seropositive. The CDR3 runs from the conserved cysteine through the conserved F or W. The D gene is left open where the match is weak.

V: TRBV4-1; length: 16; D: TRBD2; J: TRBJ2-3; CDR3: CASSHPRGASTDTQYF; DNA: TGCGCCAGCAGCCATCCGCGGGGGGCATCCACAGATACGCAGTATTTT
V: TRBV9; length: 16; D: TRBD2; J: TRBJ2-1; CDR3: CASSTRRTSGVNEQFF; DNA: TGTGCCAGCAGCACCAGAAGGACTAGCGGGGTGAATGAGCAGTTCTTC
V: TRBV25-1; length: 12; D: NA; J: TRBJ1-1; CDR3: CASSLAGAEAFF; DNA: TGTGCCAGCAGCCTGGCGGGGGCTGAAGCTTTCTTT
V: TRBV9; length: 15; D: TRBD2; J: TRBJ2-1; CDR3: CASSVDSGAVNEQFF; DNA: TGTGCCAGCAGCGTAGATAGCGGGGCTGTCAATGAGCAGTTCTTC
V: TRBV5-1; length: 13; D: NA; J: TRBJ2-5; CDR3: CASSTEYQETQYF; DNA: TGCGCCAGCAGTACGGAGTACCAAGAGACCCAGTACTTC
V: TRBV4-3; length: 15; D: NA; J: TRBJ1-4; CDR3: CASSQGTGTNEKLFF; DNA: TGCGCCAGCAGCCAAGGCACAGGAACTAATGAAAAACTGTTTTTT
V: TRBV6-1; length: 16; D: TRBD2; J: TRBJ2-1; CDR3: CASSEESAGVYNEQFF; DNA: TGTGCCAGCAGTGAAGAATCAGCGGGGGTCTACAATGAGCAGTTCTTC
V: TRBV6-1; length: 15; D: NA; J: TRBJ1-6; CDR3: CASSEAPGHNSPLHF; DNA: TGTGCCAGCAGTGAAGCCCCAGGGCATAATTCACCCCTCCACTTT
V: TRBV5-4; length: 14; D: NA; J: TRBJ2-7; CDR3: CASSLVHSPYEQYF; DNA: TGTGCCAGCAGCTTGGTGCACAGCCCCTACGAGCAGTACTTC
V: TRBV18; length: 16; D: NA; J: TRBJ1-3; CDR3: CASSPQGFYSGNTIYF; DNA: TGTGCCAGCTCACCACAGGGGTTCTACTCTGGAAACACCATATATTTT
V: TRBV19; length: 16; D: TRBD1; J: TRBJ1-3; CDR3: CASSPTGASSGNTIYF; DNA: TGTGCCAGTAGCCCGACAGGGGCCAGCTCTGGAAACACCATATATTTT
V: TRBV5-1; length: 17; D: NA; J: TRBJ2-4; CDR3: CASSFGPGRGAKNIQYF; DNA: TGCGCCAGCAGCTTCGGCCCCGGCAGGGGAGCCAAAAACATTCAGTACTTC
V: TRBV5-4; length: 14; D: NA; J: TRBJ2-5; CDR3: CASSDGLPGETQYF; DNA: TGTGCCAGCAGTGACGGCCTACCGGGGGAGACCCAGTACTTC
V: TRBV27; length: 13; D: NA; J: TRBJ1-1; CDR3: CASKPDGNTEAFF; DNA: TGTGCCAGCAAGCCCGATGGGAACACTGAAGCTTTCTTT
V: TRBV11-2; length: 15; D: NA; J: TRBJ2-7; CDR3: CASSFSTGSSYEQYF; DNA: TGTGCCAGCAGCTTTTCAACAGGGAGCTCCTACGAGCAGTACTTC
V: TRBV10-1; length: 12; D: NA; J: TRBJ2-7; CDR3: CASSERVNEQYF; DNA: TGCGCCAGCAGTGAGCGGGTAAACGAGCAGTACTTC
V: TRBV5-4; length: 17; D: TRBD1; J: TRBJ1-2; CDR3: CASSTPGQGAGNYGYTF; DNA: TGTGCCAGCAGCACTCCGGGACAGGGGGCGGGGAACTATGGCTACACCTTC
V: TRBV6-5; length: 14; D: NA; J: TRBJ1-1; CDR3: CASSASGVRAEAFF; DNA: TGTGCCAGCAGTGCTTCCGGGGTGAGGGCTGAAGCTTTCTTT
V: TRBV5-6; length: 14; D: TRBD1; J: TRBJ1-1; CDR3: CASSSWTGSAEAFF; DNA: TGTGCCAGCAGCTCGTGGACAGGGTCGGCTGAAGCTTTCTTT
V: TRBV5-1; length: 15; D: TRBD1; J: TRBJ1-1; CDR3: CASSLGGSMNTEAFF; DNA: TGCGCCAGCAGCTTAGGGGGCTCCATGAACACTGAAGCTTTCTTT
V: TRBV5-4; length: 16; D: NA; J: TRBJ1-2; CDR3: CASRPGGRASNYGYTF; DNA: TGTGCCAGCAGGCCTGGAGGGCGTGCCTCTAACTATGGCTACACCTTC
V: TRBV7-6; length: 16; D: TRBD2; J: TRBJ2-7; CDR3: CASSSSASGSLGEQYF; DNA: TGTGCCAGCAGCTCCTCAGCTAGCGGGAGCCTGGGGGAGCAGTACTTC
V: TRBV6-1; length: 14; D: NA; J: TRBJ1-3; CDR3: CASSEKQPGNTIYF; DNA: TGTGCCAGCAGTGAAAAACAGCCTGGAAACACCATATATTTT
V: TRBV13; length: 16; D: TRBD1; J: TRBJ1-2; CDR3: CASSLGPTGENYGYTF; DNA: TGTGCCAGCAGCTTAGGACCGACAGGGGAAAACTATGGCTACACCTTC
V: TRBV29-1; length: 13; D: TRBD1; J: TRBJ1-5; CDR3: CSVGDSYNQPQHF; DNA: TGCAGCGTTGGGGACAGCTACAATCAGCCCCAGCATTTT
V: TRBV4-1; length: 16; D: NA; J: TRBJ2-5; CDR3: CASSQDWVGGRETQYF; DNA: TGCGCCAGCAGCCAAGATTGGGTCGGGGGAAGGGAGACCCAGTACTTC
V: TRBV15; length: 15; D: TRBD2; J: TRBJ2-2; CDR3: CATSTGTKHTGELFF; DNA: TGTGCCACCAGCACCGGGACTAAACACACCGGGGAGCTGTTTTTT
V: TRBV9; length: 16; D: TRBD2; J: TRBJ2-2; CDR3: CASSVLAGGRTGELFF; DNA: TGTGCCAGCAGCGTCCTAGCGGGAGGGAGGACCGGGGAGCTGTTTTTT
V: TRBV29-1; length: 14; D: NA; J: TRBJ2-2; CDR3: CSVEPRQARGELFF; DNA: TGCAGCGTTGAACCCCGGCAGGCTCGGGGGGAGCTGTTTTTT
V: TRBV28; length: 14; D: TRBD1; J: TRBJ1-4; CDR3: CASSSVTGEEKLFF; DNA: TGTGCCAGCAGTTCCGTGACAGGGGAGGAAAAACTGTTTTTT
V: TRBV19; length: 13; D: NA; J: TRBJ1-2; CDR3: CASSSLGDYGYTF; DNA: TGTGCCAGTAGTAGTCTGGGCGACTATGGCTACACCTTC
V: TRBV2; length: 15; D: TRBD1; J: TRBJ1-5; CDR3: CASREFTGGNQPQHF; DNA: TGTGCCAGCAGGGAGTTCACAGGGGGCAATCAGCCCCAGCATTTT
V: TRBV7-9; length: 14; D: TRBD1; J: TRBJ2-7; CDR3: CASSLLQGDYEQYF; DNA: TGTGCCAGCAGCTTACTACAGGGGGATTACGAGCAGTACTTC
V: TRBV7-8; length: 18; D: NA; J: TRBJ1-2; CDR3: CASSFTSPRGTLNYGYTF; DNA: TGTGCCAGCAGTTTCACAAGCCCTCGGGGGACTCTTAACTATGGCTACACCTTC
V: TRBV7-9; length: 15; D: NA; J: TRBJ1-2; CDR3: CASSRISTDNYGYTF; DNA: TGTGCCAGCAGCCGTATTTCGACAGACAACTATGGCTACACCTTC
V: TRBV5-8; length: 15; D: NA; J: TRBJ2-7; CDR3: CASSSPRVADLKQYF; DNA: TGTGCCAGCAGCTCGCCGAGGGTGGCGGACCTAAAGCAGTACTTC
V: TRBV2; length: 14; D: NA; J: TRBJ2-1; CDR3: CATDEGGDLREQFF; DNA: TGTGCCACCGATGAGGGCGGGGACCTGAGGGAGCAGTTCTTC
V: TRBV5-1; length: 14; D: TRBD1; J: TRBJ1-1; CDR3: CASSPGQGGTEAFF; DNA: TGCGCCAGCAGCCCCGGACAGGGCGGCACTGAAGCTTTCTTT
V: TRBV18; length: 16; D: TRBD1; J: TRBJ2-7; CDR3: CASSLRAETGFNEQYF; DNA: TGTGCCAGCTCACTACGAGCCGAGACAGGGTTCAACGAGCAGTACTTC
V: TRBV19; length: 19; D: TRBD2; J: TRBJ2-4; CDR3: CASSRGLAGGFVDKNIQYF; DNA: TGTGCCAGTAGTAGGGGACTAGCGGGGGGATTTGTAGACAAAAACATTCAGTACTTC
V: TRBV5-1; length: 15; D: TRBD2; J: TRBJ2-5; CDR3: CASSPPWLAGRTQYF; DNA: TGCGCCAGCAGCCCCCCGTGGCTAGCGGGGCGGACCCAGTACTTC
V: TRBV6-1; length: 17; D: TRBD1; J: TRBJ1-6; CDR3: CASSEAWTGGIGSPLHF; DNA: TGTGCCAGCAGTGAAGCGTGGACAGGGGGCATTGGTTCACCCCTCCACTTT
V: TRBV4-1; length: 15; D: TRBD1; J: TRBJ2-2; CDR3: CASSHDRANTGELFF; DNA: TGCGCCAGCAGCCACGACAGGGCGAACACCGGGGAGCTGTTTTTT
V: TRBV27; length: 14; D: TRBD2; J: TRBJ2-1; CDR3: CASTGGDISNEQFF; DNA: TGTGCCAGCACCGGGGGGGATATCTCAAATGAGCAGTTCTTC
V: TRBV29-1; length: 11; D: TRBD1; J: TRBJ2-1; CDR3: CSVTGDNEQFF; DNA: TGCAGCGTTACAGGGGACAATGAGCAGTTCTTC
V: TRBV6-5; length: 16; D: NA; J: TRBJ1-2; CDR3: CASSYVAQASNYGYTF; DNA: TGTGCCAGCAGTTATGTGGCCCAGGCTTCTAACTATGGCTACACCTTC
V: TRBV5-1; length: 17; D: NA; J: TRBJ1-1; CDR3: CASSLAPRGSLNTEAFF; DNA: TGCGCCAGCAGCTTGGCCCCCAGGGGCAGTTTGAACACTGAAGCTTTCTTT
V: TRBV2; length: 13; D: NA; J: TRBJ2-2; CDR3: CASSEAGHGELFF; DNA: TGTGCCAGCAGTGAGGCAGGGCACGGGGAGCTGTTTTTT
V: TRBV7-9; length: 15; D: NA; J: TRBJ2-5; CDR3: CASSLGAGDAETQYF; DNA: TGTGCCAGCAGCTTGGGGGCGGGAGATGCAGAGACCCAGTACTTC
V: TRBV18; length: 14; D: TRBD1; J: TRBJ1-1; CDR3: CASSRQGENTEAFF; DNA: TGTGCCAGCTCTCGACAGGGGGAGAACACTGAAGCTTTCTTT
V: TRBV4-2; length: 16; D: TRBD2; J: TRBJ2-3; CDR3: CASSQISGGRTDTQYF; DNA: TGTGCCAGCAGCCAGATTAGCGGGGGGCGTACAGATACGCAGTATTTT
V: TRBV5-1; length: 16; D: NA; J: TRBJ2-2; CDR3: CASSLWAATNTGELFF; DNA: TGCGCCAGCAGCTTGTGGGCAGCTACGAACACCGGGGAGCTGTTTTTT
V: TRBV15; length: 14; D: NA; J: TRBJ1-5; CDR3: CATSRASLGQPQHF; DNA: TGTGCCACCAGCAGAGCGAGTTTGGGCCAGCCCCAGCATTTT